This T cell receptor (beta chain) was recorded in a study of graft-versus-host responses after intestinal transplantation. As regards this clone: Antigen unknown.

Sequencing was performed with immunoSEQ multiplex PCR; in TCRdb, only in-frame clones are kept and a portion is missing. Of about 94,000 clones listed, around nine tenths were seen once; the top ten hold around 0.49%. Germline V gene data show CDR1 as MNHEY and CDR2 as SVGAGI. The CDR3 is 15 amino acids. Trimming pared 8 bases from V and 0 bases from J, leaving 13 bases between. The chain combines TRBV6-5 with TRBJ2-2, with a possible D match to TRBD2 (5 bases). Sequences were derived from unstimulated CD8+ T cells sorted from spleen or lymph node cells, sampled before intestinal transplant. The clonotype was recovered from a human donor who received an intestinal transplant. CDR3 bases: TGTGCCAGCCACCACGGGATAACGAACACCGGGGAGCTGTTTTTT. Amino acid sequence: CASHHGITNTGELFF.